A single sample gave rise to the 21 T cell receptor beta chains below, sequenced in a study of human T cells and chemical hapten exposure. TCRdb used MiXCR to reprocess the 5' RACE reads, holding one entry per CDR3 protein. This sample has about 140,000 distinct CDR3 sequences, with around 4.4% found just once. Whole blood that had not been fractionated was the source of extracted total RNA. The receptors derive from a female donor in good health.

This clonotype was observed many times. This chain links TRBV29-1 with TRBJ2-1, with D unclear. The germline V gene encodes CDR1 SQVTM and CDR2 ANQGSEA. V was pared by 7 bases and J by 0 bases, with 16 bases between. CDR3 length: 15 amino acids. CDR3 nucleotides: TGCAGCGCCAGGACCGCCACCAGCTCCTACAATGAGCAGTTCTTC. Translated: CSARTATSSYNEQFF.

Details on this clonotype: Being one base from a much bigger clone, this may be a read error. The chain links TRBV14 to TRBJ1-1, with D uncertain. The CDR3 consists of 15 residues. The V end was cut by 1 base, the J end by 4 bases, with 13 bases between. Germline assignment: CDR1 SGHDN and CDR2 FVKESK. For the CDR3, the DNA is TGTGCCAGCAGCCAAGTTGCTCGGCTTACCACTGAAGCTTTCTTT. It yields the protein CASSQVARLTTEAFF. Together with reference TRBV14 and TRBJ1-1, the CDR3 gives the full variable domain: EAGVTQFPSHSVIEKGQTVTLRCDPISGHDNLYWYRRVMGKEIKFLLHFVKESKQDESGMPNNRFLAERTGGTYSTLKVQPAELEDSGVYFCASSQVARLTTEAFFGQGTRLTVV.

This clonotype was seen at least ten times. V gene TRBV20-1 combines with J gene TRBJ1-4; D is uncertain. Germline V gives CDR1 DFQATT, CDR2 SNEGSKA (reference sequence). V shed 1 base and J shed 7 bases, with 10 bases lying between them. The CDR3 totals 13 residues. The CDR3 bases are TGCAGTGCTAGAGGGACTCGCCCTGAAAAACTGTTTTTT. Its protein product is CSARGTRPEKLFF.

This clonotype was found a few times. The chain combines TRBV28 with TRBJ2-7, with D possibly matching TRBD2 (6 bases). The CDR3 totals 15 residues. V was shortened by 1 base and J by 5 bases, with 15 bases between the two germline ends. The germline CDR1 and CDR2 sequences are MDHEN and SYDVKM. CDR3 nucleotides: TGTGCCAGCAGTTTATTTCCTCGCGGGAAAGACGAGCAGTACTTC. Translated: CASSLFPRGKDEQYF.

This sequence joins TRBV12-3 or TRBV12-4 and TRBJ2-6, with 7 bases identical to TRBD1. The CDR3 totals 15 residues. V shed 5 bases and J 3 bases; nucleotides not matched to a gene: 4. CDR3 sequence: CASSARTGGANVLTF. In nucleotides, the CDR3 is TGTGCCAGCAGTGCAAGGACAGGTGGGGCCAACGTCCTGACTTTC.

This clonotype has a count of ten or more. The rearrangement links TRBV5-4 to TRBJ1-3; the D is unclear. Germline V gene data show CDR1 as SGHNT and CDR2 as YYREEE (reference sequence). The V end was cut by 4 bases, the J end by 1 base, with 9 bases between. The CDR3 has 14 residues. This CDR3 reads CASSPSFSGNTIYF. CDR3 DNA: TGTGCCAGCAGCCCTTCTTTTTCTGGAAACACCATATATTTT.

This clonotype was found a few times. The chain links TRBV6-6 to TRBJ1-4; no clear D gene. The CDR3 length is 13 residues. CDR1 and CDR2 from the germline V gene are MNHNY and SVGAGI (reference sequence). V was clipped by 6 bases and J by 8 bases, with 13 bases between them. CDR3 residues: CASRFPDVEKLFF. The CDR3 DNA follows: TGTGCCAGCAGGTTCCCAGACGTGGAAAAACTGTTTTTT.

A few counts support this clonotype. This chain links TRBV11-3 with TRBJ2-1; 7 bases align to TRBD1. From germline, CDR1 is SGHNT and CDR2 YENEEA. Trimming cost V 3 bases and J 9 bases; bases outside gene matches: 2. This CDR3 contains 12 residues. CDR3 sequence (DNA): TGTGCCAGCAGCTTGGGACAGACTGAGCAGTTCTTC. It codes for CASSLGQTEQFF.

In its sample, this clonotype was seen many times. The chain recombines TRBV24-1 with TRBJ2-7; 7 bases fit TRBD2. The CDR3 is made up of 15 amino acids. J was trimmed by 0 bases and V by 7 bases; bases with no gene match: 8. Germline values: CDR1 KGHDR, CDR2 SFDVKD. The CDR3, as DNA: TGTGCCACCAGACGGACTAGGTTTAGCTCCTACGAGCAGTACTTC. Its translation: CATRRTRFSSYEQYF.

The V gene is TRBV7-3, the J gene TRBJ2-1; D might be TRBD1 (5 bases). V was clipped by 2 bases and J by 9 bases, with 14 bases between them. Germline V gene sequence: CDR1 SGHTA, CDR2 FQGTGA. This CDR3 spans 14 amino acids. This chain's CDR3 is CASSLGATYSEQFF. The CDR3 DNA follows: TGTGCCAGCAGCTTAGGGGCCACTTATAGTGAGCAGTTCTTC.

This clonotype has ten or more counts. The chain recombines TRBV3-1 with TRBJ2-1; a weak D match, TRBD1 (6 bases). The V and J ends lost 1 base and 4 bases respectively, with 8 bases between them. The germline V gene has CDR1 LGHDT and CDR2 YNNKEL (reference sequence). The CDR3 has 14 residues. The CDR3 DNA reads as TGTGCCAGCAGCCAAGGGGGGCTATACAATGAGCAGTTCTTC. This encodes CASSQGGLYNEQFF.

This clonotype was detected only a few times. The J gene is TRBJ1-1, the V gene TRBV20-1; D is unresolved. Germline loops: CDR1 DFQATT, CDR2 SNEGSKA (reference sequence). V lost 5 bases and J lost 1, with 8 bases in between. This CDR3 is 12 amino acids long. The CDR3 DNA sequence: TGCAGTGCTTGGGATTCGAACACTGAAGCTTTCTTT. Protein product: CSAWDSNTEAFF.

This clonotype appeared a few times. The V call is TRBV7-3, the J call TRBJ2-6; 9 nucleotides match TRBD2. Germline lookup yields CDR1 SGHTA and CDR2 FQGTGA. Trimming cost V 7 bases and J 2 bases; bases outside gene matches: 18. The CDR3 length is 20 residues. CDR3 region: CASIEHSPSGGWAGANVLTF. Written as DNA, the CDR3 is TGTGCCAGCATCGAACACTCACCCAGCGGGGGGTGGGCTGGGGCCAACGTCCTGACTTTC. The variable domain in full, completed from reference TRBV7-3 and TRBJ2-6, reads GAGVSQTPSNKVTEKGKYVELRCDPISGHTALYWYRQSLGQGPEFLIYFQGTGAADDSGLPNDRFFAVRPEGSVSTLKIQRTERGDSAVYLCASIEHSPSGGWAGANVLTFGAGSRLTVL.

This clonotype occurred many times. This chain joins TRBV2 and TRBJ2-2; D is ambiguous. The CDR3 has 15 amino acids. Looked up from germline, CDR1 is SNHLY and CDR2 is FYNNEI. V was clipped by 0 bases and J by 4 bases, with 9 bases between them. The CDR3 sequence is CASSEASRTTGELFF. CDR3 sequence (DNA): TGTGCCAGCAGTGAAGCCAGCCGGACCACCGGGGAGCTGTTTTTT.

This clonotype was counted at least ten times. The CDR3 bases are TGCGCCAGCAGCCAAGACCGGGGGGGGACAGTGAAATACAATGAGCAGTTCTTC. Amino acids: CASSQDRGGTVKYNEQFF. This chain links TRBV4-3 with TRBJ2-1, with D maybe TRBD2 (8 bases). Trimming shortened V by 0 bases and J by 4 bases, and 19 bases separated the two germline ends. There are 18 residues in the CDR3. Per germline, CDR1 LGHNA and CDR2 YSLEER.

This clonotype came up many times. V gene TRBV5-1 combines with J gene TRBJ1-1; D uncertain. The ends were cut back, 4 bases at V and 0 bases at J, with 13 bases in the middle. Germline CDR1 reads SGHRS; CDR2 reads YFSETQ. There are 15 residues in the CDR3. The CDR3 sequence: CASSEFVTLNTEAFF. CDR3 in DNA: TGCGCCAGCAGCGAGTTCGTAACTCTGAACACTGAAGCTTTCTTT.

This clonotype was counted at least ten times. V is TRBV6-5 and J is TRBJ1-1, with no clear D. Germline V gene data show CDR1 as MNHEY and CDR2 as SVGAGI. The ends were cut back, 6 bases at V and 0 bases at J, with 8 bases in the middle. This CDR3 has 13 amino acids. The CDR3 reads CASRQLMNTEAFF. CDR3 sequence (DNA): TGTGCCAGCAGACAGCTTATGAACACTGAAGCTTTCTTT.

This clonotype was seen at least ten times. The V gene is TRBV5-1, the J gene TRBJ2-7; D is undetermined. There are 13 residues in the CDR3. Trimming took 4 bases from V and 3 from J, leaving 11 bases between them. Germline CDR1 reads SGHRS; CDR2 reads YFSETQ. In DNA form, the CDR3 reads TGCGCCAGCAGCCACGGACGAAGCTACGAGCAGTACTTC. Protein: CASSHGRSYEQYF.

As concerns this clonotype: Given the absence of the conserved phenylalanine or tryptophan at the CDR3 end, a read error is likely. It is unclear where the CDR3 begins or ends on the DNA, so no DNA is shown, and the CDR3 is as TCRdb lists it. The gene calls are TRBV7-6 and TRBJ2-1. Germline CDR1 SGHVS, CDR2 FNYEAQ. The CDR3 is made up of 13 amino acids, end residues included. CDR3 amino acids: CASSLGAYNEQLL.

This clonotype has a count of ten or more. No DNA is shown, since the ends of the CDR3 on it are uncertain; the CDR3 is the one TCRdb lists. The V and J genes are TRBV5-1 and TRBJ2-4; the table assigns TRBD1, which was not confirmed against the DNA. Germline loops: CDR1 SGHRS, CDR2 YFSETQ. The CDR3 numbers 13 amino acids, ends counted. The CDR3 sequence is CASSVGQGAPSYF.

Comment on this clonotype: This may be a read error: a much more frequent sequence differs by one nucleotide. V gene TRBV24-1 combines with J gene TRBJ1-1; D gene uncertain. The CDR3 covers 12 residues. Germline CDR1 and CDR2: KGHDR and SFDVKD. Trimming stripped 10 bases from V and 8 bases from J, with 16 bases between. CDR3 in amino acids: CATSCDGSEAFF. DNA of the CDR3: TGTGCCACATCGTGTGACGGGAGCGAAGCTTTCTTT.